This T cell receptor (beta chain) was sequenced for a study of CD8+CD57+ T cells in acquired aplastic anemia. In patients chosen for sequencing, flow cytometry had shown CD8+CD57+ cell expansion. Severe acquired aplastic anemia was present in every patient. Profiling of TCR beta VDJ combinations and CDR3 sequences used genomic DNA as template. In TCRdb, the reads were re-called with MiXCR into one record per CDR3 protein. The top ten hold 8.5% to 10% of the sample, which has around 170,000 distinct CDR3 sequences, less than 60% seen once. The V and J ends lost 5 bases and 2 bases respectively, with 24 bases between them. CDR1 is MNHNS, CDR2 SASEGT, per germline. The length of the CDR3 is 18 residues.

This chain connects TRBV6-1 to TRBJ2-5, with D possibly matching TRBD2 (6 bases). This TCR came from a human donor with aplastic anemia. The sequenced material came from sorted CD4+, CD8+, or CD8+CD57+ T cells (not recorded which) from PBMCs. CDR3 sequence: CASSKGWLAGGVQETQYF. CDR3 DNA sequence: TGTGCCAGCAGTAAGGGATGGCTAGCCGGCGGGGTACAAGAGACCCAGTACTTC.